These 7 T cell receptor beta chains were sequenced from one sample in a study of cytomegalovirus exposure and HLA in healthy donors. The PCR contained 60 Vbeta and 13 Jbeta primers. Sequencing was performed with immunoSEQ multiplex PCR; in TCRdb, only in-frame clones are kept and a portion is missing. Of some 150,000 clones in the sample, almost 85% were seen once. Sequenced input: PBMCs. Receptor source: a young man in good health and CMV-seropositive.

This chain connects TRBV11-2 to TRBJ2-5; D ambiguous. CDR1 is SGHAT and CDR2 is FQNNGV in the germline V gene. Trimming cost V 2 bases and J 4 bases, with 8 bases left between them. This CDR3 contains 13 residues. The CDR3 loop is CASSLSIGETQYF. In DNA form, the CDR3 reads TGTGCCAGCAGCTTATCCATCGGAGAGACCCAGTACTTC. The full variable domain, in which reference TRBV11-2 and TRBJ2-5 provide the parts outside the CDR3, is EAGVAQSPRYKIIEKRQSVAFWCNPISGHATLYWYQQILGQGPKLLIQFQNNGVVDDSQLPKDRFSAERLKGVDSTLKIQPAKLEDSAVYLCASSLSIGETQYFGPGTRLLVL.

V gene TRBV7-2 combines with J gene TRBJ1-1; TRBD1 might be the D (6 bases). With 5 bases removed from V and 5 bases from J, the gap between germline ends came to 21 bases. Germline V lookup: CDR1 SGHTA, CDR2 FQGNSA. CDR3 length: 16 amino acids. The DNA of the CDR3 is TGTGCCAGCAGCAAGACAGGAATTCTACGTAGTACTGAAGCTTTCTTT. It specifies CASSKTGILRSTEAFF.

The chain links TRBV5-6 to TRBJ1-5; D is undetermined. In germline, CDR1 is SGHDT, CDR2 YYEEEE. V shed 3 bases and J shed 6 bases, with 10 bases lying between them. This CDR3 has 13 residues. The CDR3 sequence is CASSYRSGQPQHF. DNA for the CDR3: TGTGCCAGCAGCTACCGCTCCGGTCAGCCCCAGCATTTT.

The V call is TRBV6-1, the J call TRBJ2-7; D is unresolved. V was clipped by 2 bases and J by 3 bases, with 8 bases between them. The CDR3 has 13 amino acids. Germline CDR1 and CDR2: MNHNS and SASEGT. The CDR3 here is CASSEQVIYEQYF. CDR3 nucleotides: TGTGCCAGCAGTGAACAGGTCATCTACGAGCAGTACTTC.

The rearrangement links TRBV7-2 to TRBJ2-3; 8 nucleotides agree with TRBD1. Germline CDR1 reads SGHTA; CDR2 reads FQGNSA. V gave up 5 bases and J gave up 8 bases; unmatched junction bases: 9. This CDR3 contains 14 residues. CDR3 region: CASSRTGQESTQYF. In DNA, the CDR3 is TGTGCCAGCAGCAGGACAGGGCAGGAGAGTACGCAGTATTTT.

The chain joins TRBV6-5 to TRBJ2-4; 7 bases match TRBD2. The CDR3 spans 13 residues. The V and J ends lost 6 bases and 6 bases, in that order; junction bases with no gene match: 5. Germline V gene sequence: CDR1 MNHEY, CDR2 SVGAGI. In DNA, the CDR3 is TGTGCCAGCAGACCCCCGGGGGGAAACATTCAGTACTTC. It codes for CASRPPGGNIQYF.

This clone has just a few counts. CDR3 sequence reads: CAWSRTGLSYEQYF. CDR3 in DNA: TGTGCCTGGAGCAGGACAGGCCTCTCCTACGAGCAGTACTTC. This sequence joins TRBV30 and TRBJ2-7, with TRBD1 matching over 7 bases. The CDR3 sequence is 14 residues long. V gave up 3 bases and J gave up 0 bases; unmatched junction bases: 5. In germline, CDR1 is GTSNPN, CDR2 SVGIG (reference sequence).